Each of the 31 T cell receptor beta chains below was sequenced from the same sample in a study of blood T cell repertoires in COVID-19 (dated by TCRdb to the early 2020s). The library was produced with the immunoSEQ multiplex PCR assay. TCRdb provides this immuneACCESS table in a form limited to in-frame rearrangements. Some clones are lacking; in checked studies, under half of them reflect an unresolved V gene, and why the rest are absent is not known. This sample holds 200,000 to 250,000 clones; 75% to 85% were observed only once. Of the sample, over 4% falls within the top ten clones. Input material: peripheral blood. The source of these receptors is a woman in her seventies with COVID-19, enrolled during active disease.

The V and J genes are TRBV5-6 and TRBJ2-1, with D tentatively TRBD1 (6 bases). The CDR3 is 15 residues long. Germline V gene data show CDR1 as SGHDT and CDR2 as YYEEEE. Trimming took off 4 bases at V and 0 bases at J, with 11 bases between the two ends. CDR3 DNA sequence: TGTGCCAGCAGCGAGGGGGATCGCTCCTACAATGAGCAGTTCTTC. It is translated as CASSEGDRSYNEQFF.

The rearrangement links TRBV20-1 to TRBJ1-4; D gene unclear. Trimming left V 0 bases short and J 12 bases short, with 8 bases between. CDR3 length: 11 residues. Per germline, CDR1 DFQATT and CDR2 SNEGSKA (reference sequence). The CDR3 nucleotides read TGCAGTGCTAGAGAGTCTCTCGAACTGTTTTTT. Translation: CSARESLELFF.

This clone has just one count. Other DNA sequences in the sample encode the same CDR3. The chain has TRBV7-3 and TRBJ1-2, with 9 bases matching TRBD1. The CDR3 has 13 residues. Losses at the gene ends were 5 bases for V and 8 bases for J; bases not matched to a gene: 6. Germline loops: CDR1 SGHTA, CDR2 FQGTGA. The CDR3 region has the DNA TGTGCCAGCAGCGCCGGACAGGGGCGGGGCTACACCTTC. It specifies CASSAGQGRGYTF.

This clone was observed once. Other DNA variants within this sample encode the same CDR3. The chain couples TRBV18 to TRBJ2-5, with 7 bases that match TRBD2. Germline-derived CDR1 and CDR2 are KGHSH and LQKENI. The CDR3 runs to 13 residues. V shed 3 bases, J shed 5 bases, and the junction held 3 bases outside the gene matches. In DNA, the CDR3 is TGTGCCAGCTCACCCGGCGGGAGTGAGACCCAGTACTTC. Its translation: CASSPGGSETQYF.

The chain recombines TRBV3-1 (or the pseudogene TRBV3-2) with TRBJ1-4; 7 bases align to TRBD1. Germline trimming cut 4 bases from V and 1 base from J; bases unmatched to any gene: 9. Germline CDR1 reads LGHDT; CDR2 reads YNNKEL (reference sequence). The CDR3 sequence is 17 residues long. The CDR3 reads CASSPGSRQGTNEKLFF. CDR3 nucleotide sequence: TGTGCCAGCAGCCCCGGTTCCCGACAGGGAACTAATGAAAAACTGTTTTTT.

This clone occurred a few times. This chain joins TRBV28 and TRBJ2-1; 7 bases are shared with TRBD1. The CDR3 is made up of 16 amino acids. Germline V gives CDR1 MDHEN, CDR2 SYDVKM. V was pared by 6 bases and J by 1 base, with 9 bases of the junction left unmatched. The chain's CDR3 is CASSLAGTESYNEQFF. In DNA form, the CDR3 reads TGTGCCAGCAGCCTAGCCGGGACAGAGTCCTACAATGAGCAGTTCTTC.

This chain connects TRBV29-1 to TRBJ1-1; tentatively, D is TRBD1 (6 bases). The CDR3 extends over 13 amino acids. Germline V lookup: CDR1 SQVTM, CDR2 ANQGSEA. Trimming cost V 3 bases and J 1 base, with 9 bases left between them. CDR3 amino acids: CSVDQGTNTEAFF. The CDR3 coding sequence is TGCAGCGTTGACCAGGGGACGAACACTGAAGCTTTCTTT.

The J gene is TRBJ1-2, the V gene TRBV28; D not certain. The CDR3 length is 12 residues. V was shortened by 5 bases and J by 5 bases, with 9 bases between the two germline ends. Per germline, CDR1 MDHEN and CDR2 SYDVKM. In nucleotides, the CDR3 is TGTGCCAGCAGTCCCAGGACTTATGGCTACACCTTC. Protein product: CASSPRTYGYTF.

J is TRBJ1-5 and V is TRBV19; D not certain. Germline lookup yields CDR1 LNHDA and CDR2 SQIVND (reference sequence). The CDR3 loop spans 13 amino acids. Trimming shortened V by 9 bases and J by 6 bases, and 15 bases separated the two germline ends. The CDR3 nucleotides read TGTGCCAGCCACCGGGAAGCCGGTCAGCCCCAGCATTTT. Its translation is CASHREAGQPQHF.

This chain joins TRBV9 and TRBJ2-2; TRBD2 matches at 8 bases. Germline V gene sequence: CDR1 SGDLS, CDR2 YYNGEE. The CDR3 extends over 16 amino acids. The ends lost 4 bases at V and 8 bases at J; junction bases unmatched: 13. CDR3 in amino acids: CASSLGLAGRSGELFF. The CDR3 nucleotides are TGTGCCAGCAGCCTCGGGCTAGCGGGTCGGTCAGGGGAGCTGTTTTTT.

This clone was found once. The chain links TRBV5-1 to TRBJ2-1; D perhaps matches TRBD2 (6 bases). Germline CDR1 is SGHRS and CDR2 is YFSETQ. V lost 0 bases, J lost 4 bases, and 20 bases lay in between. The length of the CDR3 is 18 residues. CDR3 bases: TGCGCCAGCAGCTTGGATTACTCCGGGAGTAGCGGTTACAATGAGCAGTTCTTC. Translating gives CASSLDYSGSSGYNEQFF. Drawing the rest from reference TRBV5-1 and TRBJ2-1, the complete variable domain is KAGVTQTPRYLIKTRGQQVTLSCSPISGHRSVSWYQQTPGQGLQFLFEYFSETQRNKGNFPGRFSGRQFSNSRSEMNVSTLELGDSALYLCASSLDYSGSSGYNEQFFGPGTRLTVL.

This clone was recorded only once. The rearrangement uses TRBV4-1 and TRBJ2-3; 11 bases are shared with TRBD2. Losses at the gene ends were 2 bases for V and 3 bases for J; bases not matched to a gene: 7. This CDR3 comprises 17 residues. Germline V gene data show CDR1 as MGHRA and CDR2 as YSYEKL. This CDR3 reads CASSQSSSGRFTDTQYF. In nucleotides, the CDR3 is TGCGCCAGCAGCCAAAGCTCTAGCGGGAGGTTTACAGATACGCAGTATTTT.

V usage is TRBV6-5 and J usage is TRBJ2-3, with D perhaps TRBD2 (7 bases). From germline, CDR1 is MNHEY and CDR2 SVGAGI. The ends were cut back, 5 bases at V and 3 bases at J, with 15 bases in the middle. The CDR3 runs 15 residues. The CDR3 region is CASSPRGGDTDTQYF. The CDR3 DNA reads TGTGCCAGCAGTCCCAGGGGAGGGGATACAGATACGCAGTATTTT.

This clone was detected only once. The gene calls are TRBV7-9 and TRBJ1-5; the match to TRBD1 covers 9 bases. This CDR3 comprises 15 residues. The junction had 9 bases not matched to a gene; V was cut back by 8 bases and J by 4 bases. The germline V gene encodes CDR1 SEHNR and CDR2 FQNEAQ (reference sequence). CDR3 loop: CASERTGGENQPQHF. The CDR3 nucleotides are TGTGCCAGCGAGAGAACAGGGGGCGAAAATCAGCCCCAGCATTTT.

V usage is TRBV11-2 and J usage is TRBJ2-4; D remains unclear. The germline CDR1 and CDR2 sequences are SGHAT and FQNNGV. This CDR3 has 12 amino acids. V dropped 1 base and J dropped 6 bases, with 4 bases sitting between them. The chain's CDR3 is CASSLGGNIQYF. CDR3 sequence (DNA): TGTGCCAGCAGCTTAGGCGGAAACATTCAGTACTTC.

The chain has TRBV5-1 and TRBJ2-7, with D perhaps matching TRBD2 (6 bases). Germline V lookup: CDR1 SGHRS, CDR2 YFSETQ. Trimming cost V 0 bases and J 3 bases, with 25 bases left between them. This CDR3 has 19 residues. The DNA of the CDR3 is TGCGCCAGCAGCTTGGCTTGGGTGGGGTCTAGCGAAAGCGTCTACGAGCAGTACTTC. The encoded protein is CASSLAWVGSSESVYEQYF.

This clone was counted a few times. The chain combines TRBV7-6 with TRBJ2-7, with 7 bases identical to TRBD1. V trimming: 1 base; J trimming: 3 bases; junction bases outside the gene matches: 12. Per the germline V gene, CDR1 is SGHVS and CDR2 is FNYEAQ. CDR3 length equals 17 residues. The CDR3 spells CASSLGFPGQPNYEQYF. In nucleotides, the CDR3 is TGTGCCAGCAGCTTAGGATTTCCGGGACAGCCTAACTACGAGCAGTACTTC.

This chain uses TRBV6-5 with TRBJ1-2, with D unclear. The ends were cut back, 4 bases at V and 8 bases at J, with 8 bases in the middle. The CDR3 is 11 residues long. CDR1 and CDR2 (germline): MNHEY, SVGAGI. The CDR3 DNA reads TGTGCCAGCAGTTCTACAGTGGGCTACACCTTC. It is translated as CASSSTVGYTF.

With respect to this clone: A much larger clone lies a single base off, so this may be a read error. The rearrangement links TRBV29-1 to TRBJ1-5; 8 bases line up with TRBD1. Germline lookup yields CDR1 SQVTM and CDR2 ANQGSEA. This CDR3 comprises 12 residues. In DNA form, the CDR3 reads TGCAGCGTGCAACAGGGGGATCAGCTCCAGCATTTT. It translates to CSVQQGDQLQHF.

The V gene is TRBV4-3, the J gene TRBJ2-1, with 10 bases identical to TRBD2. The CDR3 is 16 residues long. The V and J ends lost 2 bases and 7 bases, in that order; junction bases with no gene match: 8. CDR1 and CDR2 (germline): LGHNA, YSLEER. The CDR3 spells CASSQLRAGGPNEQFF. The CDR3, as DNA: TGCGCCAGCAGCCAACTCAGAGCGGGAGGGCCGAATGAGCAGTTCTTC.

Comment on this clone: A junction boundary mismatches the germline segment, possibly from a read error. The rearrangement joins TRBV6-1 to TRBJ2-1, with a possible D match to TRBD1 (5 bases). The CDR3 covers 19 residues. Germline V gene data show CDR1 as MNHNS and CDR2 as SASEGT. The CDR3 region is CASSEVGPEYYVGYNEQFF. The CDR3 DNA sequence: TGTGCCAGCAGCGAAGTGGGGCCCGAGTATTATGTGGGGTACAATGAGCAGTTCTTC.

The genes are TRBV7-2 and TRBJ1-2; 11 bases match TRBD1. Germline CDR1 SGHTA, CDR2 FQGNSA. The CDR3 consists of 14 residues. The V gene end was trimmed by 1 base and the J gene end by 8 bases; junction bases not matched to a gene: 3. As DNA, the CDR3 is TGTGCCAGCAGCTTAGGGACAGGGGGCGACGGCTACACCTTC. It is translated as CASSLGTGGDGYTF. Full variable domain (rest looked up from reference TRBV7-2 and TRBJ1-2): GAGVSQSPSNKVTEKGKDVELRCDPISGHTALYWYRQSLGQGLEFLIYFQGNSAPDKSGLPSDRFSAERTGGSVSTLTIQRTQQEDSAVYLCASSLGTGGDGYTFGSGTRLTVV.

The chain links TRBV7-2 to TRBJ2-1; tentatively, D is TRBD2 (6 bases). Germline-derived CDR1 and CDR2 are SGHTA and FQGNSA. The CDR3 spans 12 residues. Trimming left V 5 bases short and J 9 bases short, with 11 bases between. CDR3 coding DNA: TGTGCCAGCAGCCCGAGGAGGGGTGAGCAGTTCTTC. Its translation is CASSPRRGEQFF.

The J gene is TRBJ2-7, the V gene TRBV2; D is perhaps TRBD1 (6 bases). Trimming left V 7 bases short and J 3 bases short, with 10 bases between. CDR1 is SNHLY, CDR2 FYNNEI, per germline. CDR3 length: 12 residues. CDR3 DNA: TGTGCCAGCATTCAACAGGGCTACGAGCAGTACTTC. Its protein is CASIQQGYEQYF.

The chain links TRBV11-3 to TRBJ2-3; 13 bases match TRBD2. The CDR3 length is 16 residues. Germline values: CDR1 SGHNT, CDR2 YENEEA. V gave up 5 bases and J gave up 4 bases; unmatched junction bases: 6. The chain's CDR3 is CASSLGLAGDPDTQYF. The CDR3 nucleotides are TGTGCCAGCAGCCTTGGACTAGCGGGAGACCCAGATACGCAGTATTTT.

This clone was recorded a few times. The V and J genes are TRBV19 and TRBJ2-4, with TRBD1 matching over 11 bases. CDR1 is LNHDA, CDR2 SQIVND, per germline (reference sequence). Unmatched junction bases numbered 12, after V lost 5 bases and J lost 6 bases. CDR3 length: 17 residues. For the CDR3, the DNA is TGTGCCAGTAGTGCGGCCTTGAAGGGACAGGGGGGAAACATTCAGTACTTC. Translation: CASSAALKGQGGNIQYF.

The V and J genes are TRBV19 and TRBJ1-4; 9 bases line up with TRBD1. The CDR3 has 15 residues. Germline V gene lookup returns CDR1 LNHDA and CDR2 SQIVND (reference sequence). Trimming at V came to 5 bases and at J to 3 bases, leaving 4 bases not matched to a gene. CDR3 sequence (DNA): TGTGCCAGTAGTGTCCGACAGGGGGCTAATGAAAAACTGTTTTTT. It is translated as CASSVRQGANEKLFF.

This clone has more than one count but fewer than ten. The V and J genes are TRBV28 and TRBJ1-5; the match to TRBD1 covers 7 bases. Germline CDR1 MDHEN, CDR2 SYDVKM. The CDR3 loop spans 13 amino acids. After removal of 8 bases from V and 3 bases from J, the junction contained 4 bases not matched to a gene. This chain's CDR3 is CASGQVINQPQHF. CDR3 DNA sequence: TGTGCCAGCGGACAGGTGATCAATCAGCCCCAGCATTTT.

The chain recombines TRBV7-2 with TRBJ1-1, with D maybe TRBD1 (6 bases). Germline assignment: CDR1 SGHTA and CDR2 FQGNSA. CDR3 size: 16 residues. V was shortened by 0 bases and J by 6 bases, with 17 bases between the two germline ends. CDR3 sequence reads: CASSLARTVYGAEAFF. The CDR3 nucleotides are TGTGCCAGCAGCTTAGCCCGGACAGTGTATGGGGCTGAAGCTTTCTTT.

The chain is built from TRBV7-2 and TRBJ2-3, with D possibly TRBD1 on 8 matching bases. CDR3 length equals 14 residues. CDR1 is SGHTA, CDR2 FQGNSA, per germline. The germline V and J ends were trimmed by 5 bases and 7 bases, with 16 bases remaining between them. In DNA form, the CDR3 reads TGTGCCAGCAGCGGGGGGGGACAGGCGAATACGCAGTATTTT. This encodes CASSGGGQANTQYF.

A few counts support this clone. The V and J genes are TRBV18 and TRBJ2-7, with D possibly TRBD2 on 6 matching bases. The CDR3 has 15 residues. Trimming took 2 bases from V and 7 from J, leaving 18 bases between them. The germline CDR1 and CDR2 sequences are KGHSH and LQKENI. The CDR3 loop is CASSPKEGKRVEQYF. Written as DNA, the CDR3 is TGTGCCAGCTCACCAAAGGAGGGGAAGCGTGTTGAGCAGTACTTC.